These 20 T cell receptor beta chains were sequenced from one sample in a study of control samples from healthy donors and cancer patients (dated by TCRdb to between 2020 and 2021). Library generation was performed with the immunoSEQ multiplex PCR assay. TCRdb's version of the immuneACCESS table is confined to in-frame rearrangements and falls short of the full clone set. An unresolved V gene accounts for under half of the shortfall where checked; the remainder is of unknown origin. For this sample there are about 55,000 clones; about 96% appear just once. The top ten hold 0.85% to 1.4% of the sample. The sequencing sample was made of blood. The receptors were sampled from a woman aged 18 to 35 in good health.

The V call is TRBV27, the J call TRBJ2-2; D gene uncertain. Trimming removed 8 bases at V and 0 bases at J, with 7 bases between. CDR3 length: 13 residues. Per the germline V gene, CDR1 is MNHEY and CDR2 is SMNVEV (reference sequence). The CDR3 region has the DNA TGTGCCAGCCATCGGCCGAACACCGGGGAGCTGTTTTTT. Its protein is CASHRPNTGELFF.

The chain links TRBV7-8 to TRBJ1-2, with 9 bases that match TRBD1. The junction had 8 bases not matched to a gene; V was cut back by 4 bases and J by 8 bases. CDR3 length: 14 amino acids. The germline CDR1 and CDR2 sequences are SGHVS and FQNEAQ. The chain's CDR3 is CASSSSSGTGGYTF. CDR3 sequence (DNA): TGTGCCAGCAGCTCCTCTTCCGGGACAGGGGGCTACACCTTC.

With regard to this clone: The junction does not match germline at one end; this may be a read error. At the DNA level, this CDR3 is encoded by other sequences in the same sample as well. The chain combines TRBV6-1 with TRBJ1-2; the D gene is possibly TRBD1 (6 bases). Germline loops: CDR1 MNHNS, CDR2 SASEGT. The CDR3 extends over 17 amino acids. The CDR3 DNA sequence: TGCGCCAGCAGGGAACCGATACCCGGACAGCTAAACTATGGCTACACCTTC. This codes for CASREPIPGQLNYGYTF.

CDR3 amino acids: CASKASDSSYNEQFF. The DNA for the CDR3 is TGTGCCAGCAAAGCTTCCGACAGCTCCTACAATGAGCAGTTCTTC. This sequence joins TRBV6-5 and TRBJ2-1; a possible D gene is TRBD1 (5 bases). Germline-derived CDR1 and CDR2 are MNHEY and SVGAGI. The CDR3 is 15 residues long. The V gene lost 7 bases and the J gene lost 0 bases, with 13 bases spanning the gap.

V usage is TRBV10-3 and J usage is TRBJ1-2; 7 nucleotides line up with TRBD1. Germline V gene sequence: CDR1 ENHRY, CDR2 SYGVKD. The CDR3 totals 12 residues. The ends lost 7 bases at V and 5 bases at J; junction bases unmatched: 4. The CDR3 DNA sequence: TGTGCCATCACCGGGGACAGTTATGGCTACACCTTC. Protein: CAITGDSYGYTF.

DNA of the CDR3: TGTGCCAGCAGCTTAGGACAGGGCCACAATGAGCAGTTCTTC. Encoded protein: CASSLGQGHNEQFF. The V and J genes are TRBV7-3 and TRBJ2-1, with 8 bases matching TRBD1. The V gene end was trimmed by 2 bases and the J gene end by 5 bases; junction bases not matched to a gene: 2. The CDR3 totals 14 residues. CDR1 SGHTA and CDR2 FQGTGA come from the germline V gene.

This chain joins TRBV5-4 and TRBJ1-2, with 10 bases matching TRBD1. CDR1 SGHNT and CDR2 YYREEE come from the germline V gene (reference sequence). CDR3 length: 16 amino acids. The V segment lost 0 bases and the J segment 3 bases; nucleotides outside the gene matches: 5. CDR3 protein: CASSLARTGGDYGYTF. DNA for the CDR3: TGTGCCAGCAGCTTGGCCCGGACAGGGGGAGACTATGGCTACACCTTC.

The chain recombines TRBV5-1 with TRBJ1-4; no reliable D call. This CDR3 has 14 amino acids. V lost 2 bases, J lost 3 bases, and 8 bases lay in between. The V gene's germline CDR1 is SGHRS and CDR2 YFSETQ. The DNA of the CDR3 is TGCGCCAGCAGCTTAAACCGCCCTAATGAAAAACTGTTTTTT. It yields the protein CASSLNRPNEKLFF.

This rearrangement joins TRBV7-2 to TRBJ2-1; D is unresolved. Germline V gives CDR1 SGHTA, CDR2 FQGNSA. The V and J ends lost 4 bases and 8 bases respectively, with 15 bases between them. There are 14 residues in the CDR3. The CDR3 is CASSSTSNLDEQFF. CDR3 nucleotides: TGTGCCAGCAGCTCCACGTCCAACCTCGATGAGCAGTTCTTC.

The genes are TRBV7-9 and TRBJ1-2; TRBD1 might be the D (6 bases). Germline CDR1 is SEHNR and CDR2 is FQNEAQ (reference sequence). This CDR3 is 13 amino acids long. V lost 0 bases and J lost 7, with 9 bases in between. CDR3 sequence (DNA): TGTGCCAGCAGCTTAGCACAGGGAATTGGCTACACCTTC. This codes for CASSLAQGIGYTF.

The chain recombines TRBV18 with TRBJ2-7; D perhaps matches TRBD2 (5 bases). V lost 2 bases to trimming and J lost 4 bases, with 12 bases between them. The CDR3 consists of 14 residues. CDR1 KGHSH and CDR2 LQKENI come from the germline V gene. This CDR3 is CASSPSGGGYEQYF. The CDR3 nucleotides read TGTGCCAGCTCACCAAGTGGTGGAGGTTACGAGCAGTACTTC.

This chain connects TRBV19 to TRBJ1-1; D call uncertain. The CDR3 loop spans 12 amino acids. Germline CDR1 LNHDA, CDR2 SQIVND (reference sequence). Trimming shortened V by 5 bases and J by 5 bases, and 9 bases separated the two germline ends. In nucleotides, the CDR3 is TGTGCCAGTAGTCCCTTTGGGACTGAAGCTTTCTTT. Encoded protein: CASSPFGTEAFF.

This clone has only a few counts. The V call is TRBV29-1, the J call TRBJ2-1, with TRBD2 identical over 8 bases. CDR1 is SQVTM and CDR2 is ANQGSEA in the germline V gene. The CDR3 has 13 amino acids. V shed 3 bases, J shed 14 bases, and the junction held 12 bases outside the gene matches. This chain's CDR3 is CSVDAGGRGAEFF. CDR3 DNA sequence: TGCAGCGTTGACGCGGGGGGCCGGGGCGCGGAGTTCTTC.

The CDR3 DNA follows: TGTGCCAGCAGCCCCGGGACTAGGGGGAGCACAGATACGCAGTATTTT. Translating it yields CASSPGTRGSTDTQYF. The V and J genes are TRBV2 and TRBJ2-3; TRBD2 matches at 8 bases. Germline V gene lookup returns CDR1 SNHLY and CDR2 FYNNEI. The CDR3 is 16 amino acids. V shed 6 bases, J shed 0 bases, and the junction held 8 bases outside the gene matches.

The rearrangement joins TRBV1 to TRBJ1-1; TRBD1 is the table's D call, not checked against the DNA. TRBV1 is recorded as a pseudogene. CDR3 length equals 16 residues. CDR3: CTSSQPSTGLNTEAFF. In nucleotides, the CDR3 is TGCACCAGCAGCCAACCCTCGACAGGGTTGAACACTGAAGCTTTCTTT.

The V gene is TRBV5-8, the J gene TRBJ1-2; 8 bases map to TRBD1. Per germline, CDR1 SGHTS and CDR2 YDEGEE. Germline trimming cut 4 bases from V and 8 bases from J; bases unmatched to any gene: 4. The CDR3 is 12 residues long. CDR3: CASSVQGEGYTF. The CDR3 DNA reads TGTGCCAGCAGCGTACAGGGGGAAGGCTACACCTTC.

V usage is TRBV7-2 and J usage is TRBJ2-1; 7 nucleotides align to TRBD2. The CDR3 contains 16 residues. CDR1 and CDR2 from the germline V gene are SGHTA and FQGNSA. Germline trimming cut 1 base from V and 4 bases from J; bases unmatched to any gene: 7. In DNA form, the CDR3 reads TGTGCCAGCAGCTTAGGGTGGGGACTATTTTACAATGAGCAGTTCTTC. Its protein product is CASSLGWGLFYNEQFF.

The CDR3 protein is CASSFGQVNNSPLHF. The DNA for the CDR3 is TGTGCCAGCAGCTTTGGACAGGTGAATAATTCACCCCTCCACTTT. The genes are TRBV9 and TRBJ1-6, with 7 bases fitting TRBD1. The CDR3 consists of 15 residues. The junction had 6 bases not matched to a gene; V was cut back by 4 bases and J by 5 bases. Germline CDR1 SGDLS, CDR2 YYNGEE. Complete variable domain (other parts from reference TRBV9 and TRBJ1-6): DSGVTQTPKHLITATGQRVTLRCSPRSGDLSVYWYQQSLDQGLQFLIQYYNGEERAKGNILERFSAQQFPDLHSELNLSSLELGDSALYFCASSFGQVNNSPLHFGNGTRLTVT.

This clone appeared a single time. The germline gene is not matched at one end of the junction; a read error may be the cause. The gene calls are TRBV12-3 or TRBV12-4 and TRBJ1-1, with 7 bases that match TRBD1. The CDR3 is 13 amino acids. The CDR3: CASTLTGVAEAFF. The DNA of the CDR3 is TGTGCCAGCACTTTAACAGGGGTAGCTGAAGCTTTCTTT.

The chain links TRBV3-1 (or the pseudogene TRBV3-2) to TRBJ1-1, with D possibly TRBD1 on 5 matching bases. The CDR3 length is 14 residues. Germline values: CDR1 LGHDT, CDR2 YNNKEL (reference sequence). V was trimmed by 4 bases and J by 3 bases, leaving 12 bases between them. The CDR3 is CASSLGGGYTEAFF. The CDR3 nucleotides read TGTGCCAGCAGCCTCGGTGGGGGATACACTGAAGCTTTCTTT.